Sequencing of this T cell receptor beta chain was carried out in a study of neoadjuvant anti-PD-1 for oral cavity cancer. TCRdb's copy holds only in-frame clones and misses some; the assay was immunoSEQ multiplex PCR. This sample carries 10,000 or so clones, less than 75% of them seen once, and the ten largest clones take around 4.4%. Time point noted: after neoadjuvant nivolumab, at surgical resection. PBMCs were not maintained or expanded in culture before analysis. Germline V gene lookup returns CDR1 SGHTA and CDR2 FQGNSA. This CDR3 is built from 13 residues. V was pared by 5 bases and J by 5 bases, with 12 bases between.

The receptor was isolated from a person aged 40 to 85 with oral cavity squamous cell carcinoma. The chain recombines TRBV7-2 with TRBJ1-2; D not certain. The starting material was PBMCs, obtained after nivolumab (anti-PD-1) treatment. CDR3 sequence reads: CASSPRTEYGYTF. The DNA for the CDR3 is TGTGCCAGCAGCCCCCGGACGGAATATGGCTACACCTTC.